The 14 T cell receptor beta chains listed next were all sequenced from one sample in a study of PD-L1 blockade in urothelial cancer. Sequencing used immunoSEQ multiplex PCR; TCRdb keeps in-frame clones, though not all of them. The table records 85,000 to 130,000 clones, about 90% of them present only once. The specimen comprised PBMCs, sampled around atezolizumab (anti-PD-L1) treatment. These receptors were collected from a woman of 80 years or more with urothelial cancer.

V is TRBV7-9 and J is TRBJ1-2; 7 nucleotides agree with TRBD1. Germline trimming cut 2 bases from V and 9 bases from J; bases unmatched to any gene: 18. This CDR3 is built from 17 residues. From germline, CDR1 is SEHNR and CDR2 FQNEAQ (reference sequence). The CDR3 sequence: CASSLFTLGQGGRSYTF. The DNA of the CDR3 is TGTGCCAGCAGCTTATTCACCCTAGGGCAGGGGGGTCGTAGCTACACCTTC.

The genes are TRBV6-1 and TRBJ1-5, with no clear D. Germline CDR1 reads MNHNS; CDR2 reads SASEGT. V shed 6 bases and J shed 0 bases, with 9 bases lying between them. CDR3 size: 14 residues. The CDR3 DNA follows: TGTGCCAGCAGCCTTCTAGATAGCAATCAGCCCCAGCATTTT. Protein sequence: CASSLLDSNQPQHF.

The V gene is TRBV7-2, the J gene TRBJ2-3; 14 positions agree with TRBD2. CDR1 SGHTA and CDR2 FQGNSA come from the germline V gene. V dropped 1 base and J dropped 4; count of bases not matched to a gene: 7. CDR3 length: 18 residues. CDR3 in DNA: TGTGCCAGCAGCTTAGATATCGGGACTAGCGGGAGTTCAGATACGCAGTATTTT. Residues: CASSLDIGTSGSSDTQYF.

V gene TRBV30 combines with J gene TRBJ1-1; unclear D gene. Trimming cost V 1 base and J 3 bases, with 15 bases left between them. The CDR3 spans 15 residues. Germline values: CDR1 GTSNPN, CDR2 SVGIG (reference sequence). This chain's CDR3 is CAWSGGERRYTEAFF. In DNA, the CDR3 is TGTGCCTGGAGTGGCGGGGAAAGGAGATACACTGAAGCTTTCTTT.

There are many counts of this clone. The J gene is TRBJ1-2, the V gene TRBV9; D uncertain. The ends were cut back, 3 bases at V and 2 bases at J, with 5 bases in the middle. The CDR3 covers 12 residues. Germline CDR1 and CDR2: SGDLS and YYNGEE. CDR3 bases: TGTGCCAGCAGCGGCGGGAACTATGGCTACACCTTC. Amino acids: CASSGGNYGYTF.

The rearrangement links TRBV28 to TRBJ1-5; 8 nucleotides agree with TRBD1. The CDR3 has 16 residues. V was pared by 1 base and J by 0 bases, with 2 bases of the junction left unmatched. Per the germline V gene, CDR1 is MDHEN and CDR2 is SYDVKM. CDR3 DNA: TGTGCCAGCAGTTTATTGACAGGGGTTAGCAATCAGCCCCAGCATTTT. Encoded protein: CASSLLTGVSNQPQHF.

The V call is TRBV11-2, the J call TRBJ2-6, with 8 bases fitting TRBD1. Germline V gives CDR1 SGHAT, CDR2 FQNNGV. V lost 5 bases and J lost 4; bases outside the gene matches: 10. The CDR3 length is 17 residues. The CDR3 DNA sequence: TGTGCCAGCAGCCCAGGAGGACAGGGAGGCGGGGCCAACGTCCTGACTTTC. It translates to CASSPGGQGGGANVLTF.

This clone was seen more than once but under ten times. The chain uses TRBV29-1 and TRBJ2-2; 8 nucleotides align to TRBD2. Germline CDR1 and CDR2: SQVTM and ANQGSEA. This CDR3 spans 11 amino acids. The V gene end was trimmed by 3 bases and the J gene end by 13 bases; junction bases not matched to a gene: 4. The CDR3 reads CSVDGGGRLFF. CDR3 sequence (DNA): TGCAGCGTTGACGGGGGGGGACGGCTGTTTTTT.

The rearrangement joins TRBV5-4 to TRBJ1-4, with D maybe TRBD1 (5 bases). The CDR3 covers 16 residues. CDR1 and CDR2 (germline): SGHNT, YYREEE (reference sequence). Trimming removed 2 bases from V and 3 bases from J, with 14 bases in between. CDR3 sequence: CASSFSLGGSNEKLFF. The CDR3 nucleotides read TGTGCCAGCAGCTTTTCGTTGGGGGGATCTAATGAAAAACTGTTTTTT.

Here the CDR3 DNA reads TGTGCCAGCAGCATAAAACCCGGGACAGGGGGCTATGGCTACACCTTC. This encodes CASSIKPGTGGYGYTF. V gene TRBV5-5 combines with J gene TRBJ1-2, with 11 bases identical to TRBD1. The J segment lost 4 bases and the V segment lost 4 bases, leaving 9 bases of the junction unmatched. The CDR3 length is 16 residues. Germline CDR1 SGHKS, CDR2 YYEKEE (reference sequence).

The chain couples TRBV30 to TRBJ1-5; TRBD1 is a possible D gene (6 bases). There are 13 residues in the CDR3. Trimming pared 7 bases from V and 3 bases from J, leaving 13 bases between. Germline lookup yields CDR1 GTSNPN and CDR2 SVGIG (reference sequence). Written as DNA, the CDR3 is TGTGCCTTCGACGACAGGTACAATCAGCCCCAGCATTTT. It specifies CAFDDRYNQPQHF.

The chain joins TRBV19 to TRBJ1-2; the match to TRBD1 covers 11 bases. V was clipped by 11 bases and J by 6 bases; unmatched bases: 11. CDR1 and CDR2 (germline): LNHDA, SQIVND (reference sequence). The length of the CDR3 is 14 residues. The CDR3 nucleotides are TGTGCCTGCCAAGGACAGGGGGCGCGGAATGGCTACACCTTC. The encoded protein is CACQGQGARNGYTF. Full variable domain (outside the CDR3, taken from reference TRBV19 and TRBJ1-2): DGGITQSPKYLFRKEGQNVTLSCEQNLNHDAMYWYRQDPGQGLRLIYYSQIVNDFQKGDIAEGYSVSREKKESFPLTVTSAQKNPTAFYLCACQGQGARNGYTFGSGTRLTVV.

The chain combines TRBV2 with TRBJ2-7; weak D call: TRBD1 (6 bases). Germline assignment: CDR1 SNHLY and CDR2 FYNNEI. Trimming cost V 9 bases and J 1 base, with 13 bases left between them. The CDR3 loop spans 13 amino acids. DNA of the CDR3: TGTGCCAGGGGGGCAAGCGCTTCCTACGAGCAGTACTTC. Translation: CARGASASYEQYF.

This clone has just one count. CDR3 amino acids: CASSTGRGNTEAFF. The CDR3 DNA reads TGTGCCAGCAGTACTGGCAGGGGGAACACTGAAGCTTTCTTT. This chain connects TRBV6-4 to TRBJ1-1; tentative D call: TRBD1 (6 bases). Germline V CDR1 and CDR2: MRHNA, SNTAGT. This CDR3 has 14 residues. Trimming stripped 5 bases from V and 1 base from J, with 11 bases between.